Below are 3 T cell receptor beta chains sequenced from a single sample in a study of glioma-infiltrating T cells (dated by TCRdb to the mid-2010s). The listed sequencing device is Illumina MiSeq. TCR alpha and beta CDR3 regions were amplified with the iRepertoire nested amplicon-rescue multiplex PCR (arm-PCR) platform from RNA. TCRdb reprocessed the public reads (quality trimming at Q25 with fastp, clone calling with MiXCR) and kept in-frame beta chains. Identical CDR3 protein sequences are pooled into one entry, listed with their most common genes and DNA. The sample includes around 350,000 distinct CDR3 sequences, with roughly two fifths observed a single time. 12% of the sample lies in the top ten. Material: glioma tissue, nonneoplastic brain tissue, or PBMCs (not recorded which). The receptors stem from a human donor with low-grade glioma or glioblastoma, undergoing nonglioma brain surgery, or in good health (not recorded which).

The J gene is TRBJ2-7, the V gene TRBV20-1; possibly TRBD1 for D (5 bases). This CDR3 is 14 amino acids long. V gave up 4 bases and J gave up 0 bases, with 13 bases separating them. Germline V gives CDR1 DFQATT, CDR2 SNEGSKA (reference sequence). CDR3 region: CSANGQGRSYEQYF. The CDR3 DNA reads as TGCAGTGCTAACGGGCAGGGCCGCTCCTACGAGCAGTACTTC.

A remark on this clonotype: The conserved closing phenylalanine or tryptophan is absent in this CDR3, likely reflecting a read error. Because the CDR3's place on the DNA is in doubt, the DNA is left out and the CDR3 is given as listed by TCRdb. This rearrangement joins TRBV20-1 to TRBJ2-1. The CDR3 region is 15 residues in length, termini included. Germline CDR1 and CDR2: DFQATT and SNEGSKA (reference sequence). The CDR3 reads CSARWHLYSYNEQFL.

This clonotype was detected ten times or more. The chain combines TRBV7-3 with TRBJ1-6; D is ambiguous. Trimming stripped 4 bases from V and 7 bases from J, with 8 bases between. This CDR3 region has 13 residues. The germline gives CDR1 SGHTA, CDR2 FQGTGA. The CDR3 protein is CASSSTPNSPLHF. The CDR3 DNA reads TGTGCCAGCAGCTCGACGCCGAATTCACCCCTCCACTTT.